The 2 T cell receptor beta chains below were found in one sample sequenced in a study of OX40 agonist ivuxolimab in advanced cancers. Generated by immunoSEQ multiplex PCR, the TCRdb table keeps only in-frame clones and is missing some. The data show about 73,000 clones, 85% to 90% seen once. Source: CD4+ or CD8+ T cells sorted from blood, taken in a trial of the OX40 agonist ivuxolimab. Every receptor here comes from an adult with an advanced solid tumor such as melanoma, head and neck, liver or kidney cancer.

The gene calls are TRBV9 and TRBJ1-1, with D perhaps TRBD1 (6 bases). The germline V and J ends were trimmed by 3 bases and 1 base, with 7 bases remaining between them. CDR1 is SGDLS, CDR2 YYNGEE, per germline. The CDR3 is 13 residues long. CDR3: CASSETGNTEAFF. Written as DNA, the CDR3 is TGTGCCAGCAGCGAGACAGGGAACACTGAAGCTTTCTTT.

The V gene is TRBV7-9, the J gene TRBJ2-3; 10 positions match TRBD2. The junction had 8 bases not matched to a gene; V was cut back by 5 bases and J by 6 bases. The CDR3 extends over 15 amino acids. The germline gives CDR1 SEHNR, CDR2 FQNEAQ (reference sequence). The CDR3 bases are TGTGCCAGCAGCCCAATAGCGGGGGGCCGCGATACGCAGTATTTT. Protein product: CASSPIAGGRDTQYF. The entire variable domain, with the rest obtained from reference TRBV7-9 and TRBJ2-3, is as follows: DTGVSQNPRHKITKRGQNVTFRCDPISEHNRLYWYRQTLGQGPEFLTYFQNEAQLEKSRLLSDRFSAERPKGSFSTLEIQRTEQGDSAMYLCASSPIAGGRDTQYFGPGTRLTVL.